Here is one T cell receptor (beta chain) with its context. The CDR3 has 15 amino acids. Trimming took 4 bases from V and 0 from J, leaving 13 bases between them. CDR1 is LGHNA and CDR2 is YSLEER in the germline V gene. This entry comes from a study of response to subunit inactivated influenza vaccine. TCRdb ran MiXCR on the RT-PCR reads and lists one entry per CDR3 protein. Of about 700,000 distinct CDR3 sequences in the sample, approximately 13% are singletons; the top ten hold approximately 7%. The sample here was PBMCs from blood, taken roughly 2 weeks before vaccination. The chain is built from TRBV4-3 and TRBJ2-7; maybe TRBD1 (6 bases). The receptor was derived from a man aged 50-59 years who received an inactivated influenza vaccine. CDR3 in DNA: TGCGCCAGCAGCCTAGAACTGGACAGCTCCTACGAGCAGTACTTC. Translating it yields CASSLELDSSYEQYF.